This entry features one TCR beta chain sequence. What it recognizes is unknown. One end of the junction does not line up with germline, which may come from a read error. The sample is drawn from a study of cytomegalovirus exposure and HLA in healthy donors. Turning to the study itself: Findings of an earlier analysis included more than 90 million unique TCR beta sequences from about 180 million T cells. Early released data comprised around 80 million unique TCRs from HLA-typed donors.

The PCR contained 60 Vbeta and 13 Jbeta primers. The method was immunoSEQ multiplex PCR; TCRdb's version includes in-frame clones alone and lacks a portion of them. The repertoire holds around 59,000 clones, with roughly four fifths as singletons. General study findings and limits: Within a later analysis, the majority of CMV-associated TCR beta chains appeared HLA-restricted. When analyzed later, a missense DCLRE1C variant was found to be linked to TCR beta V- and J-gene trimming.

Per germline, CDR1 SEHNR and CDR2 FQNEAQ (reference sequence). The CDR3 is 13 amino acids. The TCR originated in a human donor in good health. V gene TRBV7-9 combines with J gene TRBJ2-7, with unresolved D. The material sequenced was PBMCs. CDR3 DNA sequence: TGTTCCAGCAGCTTATCAGTTCTTTACGAGCAGTACTTC. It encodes CSSSLSVLYEQYF.